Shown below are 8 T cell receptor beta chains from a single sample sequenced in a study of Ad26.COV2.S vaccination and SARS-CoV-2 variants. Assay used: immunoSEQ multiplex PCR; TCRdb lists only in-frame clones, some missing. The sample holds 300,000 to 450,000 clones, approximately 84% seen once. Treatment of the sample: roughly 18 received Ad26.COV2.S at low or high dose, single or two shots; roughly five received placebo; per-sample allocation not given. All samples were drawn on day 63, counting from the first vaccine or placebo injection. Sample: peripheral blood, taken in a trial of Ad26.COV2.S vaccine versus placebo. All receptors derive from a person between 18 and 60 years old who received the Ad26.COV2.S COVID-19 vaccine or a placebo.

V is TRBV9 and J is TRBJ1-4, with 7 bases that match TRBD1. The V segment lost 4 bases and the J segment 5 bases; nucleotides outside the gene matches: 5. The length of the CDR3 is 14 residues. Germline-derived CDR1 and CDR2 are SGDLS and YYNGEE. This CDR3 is CASSLGTDNEKLFF. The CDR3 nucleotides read TGTGCCAGCAGCCTAGGGACAGACAATGAAAAACTGTTTTTT.

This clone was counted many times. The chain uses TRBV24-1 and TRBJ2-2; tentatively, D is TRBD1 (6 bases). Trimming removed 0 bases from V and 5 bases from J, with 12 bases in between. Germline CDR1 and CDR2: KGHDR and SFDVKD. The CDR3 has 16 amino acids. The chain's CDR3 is CATSDLTGIMTGELFF. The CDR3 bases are TGTGCCACCAGTGATTTGACAGGGATAATGACCGGGGAGCTGTTTTTT.

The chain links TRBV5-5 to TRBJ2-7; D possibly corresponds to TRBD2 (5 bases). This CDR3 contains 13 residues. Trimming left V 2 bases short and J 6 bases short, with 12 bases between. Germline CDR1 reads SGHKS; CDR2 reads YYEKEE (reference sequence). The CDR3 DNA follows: TGTGCCAGCAGCTTATTCCCAGAGGGCGAGCAGTACTTC. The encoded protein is CASSLFPEGEQYF.

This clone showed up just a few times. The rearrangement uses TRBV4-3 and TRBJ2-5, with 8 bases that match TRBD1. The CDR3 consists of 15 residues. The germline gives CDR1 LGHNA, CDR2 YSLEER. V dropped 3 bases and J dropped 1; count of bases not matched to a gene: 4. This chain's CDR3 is CASSQEGQAQETQYF. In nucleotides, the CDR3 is TGCGCCAGCAGCCAGGAGGGACAGGCCCAAGAGACCCAGTACTTC.

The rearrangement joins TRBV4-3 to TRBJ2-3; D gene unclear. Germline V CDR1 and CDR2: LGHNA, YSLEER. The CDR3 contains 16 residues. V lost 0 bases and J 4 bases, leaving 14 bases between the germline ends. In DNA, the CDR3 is TGCGCCAGCAGCCAAGATTTAGGATCGGGTCCAGATACGCAGTATTTT. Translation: CASSQDLGSGPDTQYF.

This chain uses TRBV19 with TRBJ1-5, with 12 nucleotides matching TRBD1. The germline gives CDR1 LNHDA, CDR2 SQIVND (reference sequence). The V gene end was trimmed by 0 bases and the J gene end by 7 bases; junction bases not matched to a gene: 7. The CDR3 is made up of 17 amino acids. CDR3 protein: CASSIDLGTGGGQPQHF. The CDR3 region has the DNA TGTGCCAGTAGTATAGATCTAGGGACAGGGGGCGGGCAGCCCCAGCATTTT.

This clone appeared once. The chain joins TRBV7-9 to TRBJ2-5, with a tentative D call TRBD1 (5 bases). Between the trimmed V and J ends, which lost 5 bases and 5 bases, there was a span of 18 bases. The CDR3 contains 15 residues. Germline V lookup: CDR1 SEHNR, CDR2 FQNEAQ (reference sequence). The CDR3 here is CASSPTTQVRETQYF. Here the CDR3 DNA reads TGTGCCAGCAGCCCGACAACACAGGTTAGGGAGACCCAGTACTTC.

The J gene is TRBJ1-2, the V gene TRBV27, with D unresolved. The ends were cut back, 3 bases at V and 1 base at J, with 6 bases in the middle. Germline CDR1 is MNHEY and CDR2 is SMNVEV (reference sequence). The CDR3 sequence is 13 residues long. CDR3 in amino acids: CASSFWSNYGYTF. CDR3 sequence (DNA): TGTGCCAGCAGTTTTTGGAGTAACTATGGCTACACCTTC.